One sample yielded the 20 T cell receptor beta chains listed below, sequenced in a study of shared clonotypes between healthy human individuals. TCRdb's table, derived via immunoSEQ multiplex PCR, lists solely in-frame clones and lacks some. In the table there are roughly 2.1 million clones, about 93% of which are singletons. Naive CD8 populations comprised CD45RO-negative cells positively selected for CCR7, excluding terminally differentiated effector memory CD45RA+ cells. The sample comprised naive CD8+ T cells from PBMCs. These receptors were collected from a man aged 18 to 29 in good health. Some clones in this sample may be carry-over from other donors' samples.

This chain uses TRBV5-4 with TRBJ2-7; 9 nucleotides line up with TRBD1. J gave up 4 bases and V 4 bases, and 3 bases lay outside the gene matches. CDR3 length: 13 amino acids. CDR1 SGHNT and CDR2 YYREEE come from the germline V gene (reference sequence). The CDR3 loop is CASSEQGAYEQYF. The CDR3 DNA follows: TGTGCCAGCAGCGAACAGGGGGCTTACGAGCAGTACTTC.

The V and J genes are TRBV19 and TRBJ2-5; perhaps TRBD2 as D (6 bases). The germline V gene encodes CDR1 LNHDA and CDR2 SQIVND (reference sequence). The CDR3 sequence is 16 residues long. Deletions cut 6 bases from V and 4 bases from J, with 21 bases between. CDR3 DNA sequence: TGTGCCAGTAGCCCTGCCTACGCCTCGGAGGGAGAGACCCAGTACTTC. Translation gives CASSPAYASEGETQYF.

This clone was seen just once. V usage is TRBV9 and J usage is TRBJ2-1, with TRBD2 matching 7 bases. Germline trimming cut 2 bases from V and 4 bases from J; bases unmatched to any gene: 6. CDR1 SGDLS and CDR2 YYNGEE come from the germline V gene. The CDR3 sequence is 15 residues long. The CDR3 DNA follows: TGTGCCAGCAGCGTCGGACTAGTCATATACAATGAGCAGTTCTTC. Translating gives CASSVGLVIYNEQFF. Supplemented by reference TRBV9 and TRBJ2-1, the full variable domain reads DSGVTQTPKHLITATGQRVTLRCSPRSGDLSVYWYQQSLDQGLQFLIQYYNGEERAKGNILERFSAQQFPDLHSELNLSSLELGDSALYFCASSVGLVIYNEQFFGPGTRLTVL.

The chain joins TRBV19 to TRBJ2-1; D might be TRBD1 (6 bases). This CDR3 is built from 16 residues. The germline V gene has CDR1 LNHDA and CDR2 SQIVND (reference sequence). V was trimmed by 3 bases and J by 4 bases, leaving 16 bases between them. DNA for the CDR3: TGTGCCAGTAGTATGGTGGACGGGACATTATACAATGAGCAGTTCTTC. It yields the protein CASSMVDGTLYNEQFF.

This chain links TRBV10-3 with TRBJ1-2; TRBD1 matches at 8 bases. Looked up from germline, CDR1 is ENHRY and CDR2 is SYGVKD. The V and J ends lost 5 bases and 6 bases, in that order; junction bases with no gene match: 8. This CDR3 contains 14 residues. The CDR3 protein is CAISSGGSLDGYTF. CDR3 in DNA: TGTGCCATCAGTTCAGGGGGCTCTTTGGATGGCTACACCTTC.

The CDR3 coding sequence is TGTGCCAGCAGTTTCCCCGGGGACAGCGGCTACGAGCAGTACTTC. Translated, it gives CASSFPGDSGYEQYF. V usage is TRBV28 and J usage is TRBJ2-7; 7 bases line up with TRBD1. Germline V lookup: CDR1 MDHEN, CDR2 SYDVKM. With V trimmed by 3 bases and J by 3 bases, 8 bases remained unmatched. The CDR3 has 15 residues. The full variable domain, with the rest looked up from reference TRBV28 and TRBJ2-7, is DVKVTQSSRYLVKRTGEKVFLECVQDMDHENMFWYRQDPGLGLRLIYFSYDVKMKEKGDIPEGYSVSREKKERFSLILESASTNQTSMYLCASSFPGDSGYEQYFGPGTRLTVT.

The V and J genes are TRBV7-9 and TRBJ2-1, with 8 bases aligning to TRBD2. There are 17 residues in the CDR3. V was pared by 2 bases and J by 0 bases, with 6 bases of the junction left unmatched. Germline assignment: CDR1 SEHNR and CDR2 FQNEAQ (reference sequence). The CDR3: CASSLTAGVSSYNEQFF. The CDR3 DNA reads TGTGCCAGCAGCTTAACAGCGGGGGTCAGCTCCTACAATGAGCAGTTCTTC. Complete variable domain (other parts from reference TRBV7-9 and TRBJ2-1): DTGVSQNPRHKITKRGQNVTFRCDPISEHNRLYWYRQTLGQGPEFLTYFQNEAQLEKSRLLSDRFSAERPKGSFSTLEIQRTEQGDSAMYLCASSLTAGVSSYNEQFFGPGTRLTVL.

V is TRBV7-9 and J is TRBJ2-3; possibly TRBD2 for D (7 bases). V gave up 1 base and J gave up 6 bases, with 11 bases separating them. This CDR3 has 14 residues. The germline gives CDR1 SEHNR, CDR2 FQNEAQ (reference sequence). CDR3 region: CASSLVQGGDTQYF. DNA of the CDR3: TGTGCCAGCAGCTTAGTACAGGGAGGGGATACGCAGTATTTT.

Comments on this clone: A much bigger clone sits one base away, suggesting this may be a read error. Other DNA sequences within the sample encode an identical CDR3. The V gene is TRBV6-5, the J gene TRBJ2-1; D gene uncertain. V lost 4 bases and J lost 4, with 2 bases in between. This CDR3 spans 11 amino acids. Looked up from germline, CDR1 is MNHEY and CDR2 is SVGAGI. As DNA, the CDR3 is TGTGCCAGCAGTTTGTACAATGAGCAGTTCTTC. It yields the protein CASSLYNEQFF.

This clone was counted a single time. The chain carries TRBV28 and TRBJ2-1; D unresolved. Germline loops: CDR1 MDHEN, CDR2 SYDVKM. V dropped 7 bases and J dropped 0 bases, with 10 bases sitting between them. The CDR3 contains 14 residues. CDR3 nucleotides: TGTGCCAGCAATGAGAAGAGCTCCTACAATGAGCAGTTCTTC. Translation gives CASNEKSSYNEQFF.

The chain couples TRBV5-1 to TRBJ1-1, with D possibly being TRBD1 (5 bases). The germline V gene encodes CDR1 SGHRS and CDR2 YFSETQ. V was pared by 0 bases and J by 0 bases, with 15 bases between. The CDR3 contains 17 residues. The CDR3, as DNA: TGCGCCAGCAGCTTGGTGGACGGGGGTGTAGTGAACACTGAAGCTTTCTTT. It specifies CASSLVDGGVVNTEAFF.

The CDR3 protein is CASSVRDSNSQDTQYF. The CDR3, as DNA: TGTGCCAGCAGTGTCCGGGACTCAAACTCTCAAGATACGCAGTATTTT. This chain links TRBV28 with TRBJ2-3; perhaps TRBD2 as D (6 bases). This CDR3 spans 16 amino acids. V was trimmed by 5 bases and J by 5 bases, leaving 20 bases between them. Germline loops: CDR1 MDHEN, CDR2 SYDVKM.

This chain joins TRBV19 and TRBJ2-1, with 8 positions matching TRBD1. CDR1 LNHDA and CDR2 SQIVND come from the germline V gene (reference sequence). CDR3 length equals 16 residues. V was clipped by 7 bases and J by 0 bases; unmatched bases: 8. Written as DNA, the CDR3 is TGTGCCAGTACCCCGACAGGGGTAAGCTCCTACAATGAGCAGTTCTTC. Its translation: CASTPTGVSSYNEQFF.

The chain uses TRBV4-2 and TRBJ1-2; D is unclear. The CDR3 contains 15 residues. Trimming took 0 bases from V and 2 from J, leaving 10 bases between them. CDR1 and CDR2 from the germline V gene are LGHNA and YNFKEQ. As DNA, the CDR3 is TGTGCCAGCAGCCAAGATATCAAGGAAAACTATGGCTACACCTTC. It codes for CASSQDIKENYGYTF.

The CDR3 reads CASSRDRSSYEQYF. CDR3 coding DNA: TGTGCCAGCAGCCGGGACCGGAGCTCCTACGAGCAGTACTTC. The chain has TRBV21-1 and TRBJ2-7. TRBV21-1 is labeled a pseudogene. This CDR3 is built from 14 residues.

This clone was seen only once. V gene TRBV5-4 combines with J gene TRBJ2-5; D unresolved. This CDR3 has 14 residues. Germline-derived CDR1 and CDR2 are SGHNT and YYREEE (reference sequence). V lost 2 bases and J 2 bases, leaving 10 bases between the germline ends. CDR3 nucleotide sequence: TGTGCCAGCAGCTTTAGGGCGGAACAAGAGACCCAGTACTTC. This encodes CASSFRAEQETQYF.

CDR3 loop: CASTVDRGHYGYTF. In nucleotides, the CDR3 is TGTGCCAGCACTGTTGATAGGGGACACTATGGCTACACCTTC. The chain combines TRBV27 with TRBJ1-2; D is perhaps TRBD1 (5 bases). V shed 7 bases and J shed 3 bases, with 15 bases lying between them. Germline V CDR1 and CDR2: MNHEY, SMNVEV (reference sequence). The CDR3 covers 14 residues.

This clone was counted once. The V call is TRBV6-5, the J call TRBJ2-1; maybe TRBD2 (6 bases). The germline V gene has CDR1 MNHEY and CDR2 SVGAGI. V lost 6 bases to trimming and J lost 6 bases, with 18 bases between them. This CDR3 is 15 amino acids long. CDR3 amino acids: CASSLGGAVGNEQFF. As DNA, the CDR3 is TGTGCCAGCAGCCTGGGGGGTGCTGTTGGCAATGAGCAGTTCTTC.

This clone was seen only once. V gene TRBV13 combines with J gene TRBJ1-2, with 9 bases fitting TRBD1. This CDR3 is 14 amino acids long. Losses at the gene ends were 1 base for V and 6 bases for J; bases not matched to a gene: 3. The germline gives CDR1 PRHDT, CDR2 FYEKMQ (reference sequence). The chain's CDR3 is CASSLVGTGNGYTF. The DNA of the CDR3 is TGTGCCAGCAGCTTAGTGGGGACAGGGAATGGCTACACCTTC.

The gene calls are TRBV27 and TRBJ1-1; D gene uncertain. V lost 2 bases to trimming and J lost 2 bases, with 9 bases between them. Germline values: CDR1 MNHEY, CDR2 SMNVEV (reference sequence). This CDR3 contains 14 residues. The CDR3 nucleotides are TGTGCCAGCAGTTTAGGGAATCTCAACACTGAAGCTTTCTTT. This translates into CASSLGNLNTEAFF.